Listed here are 27 T cell receptor beta chains from one sample, sequenced in a study of monozygotic twins with cystic fibrosis. This table comes from immunoSEQ multiplex PCR, and its TCRdb copy is limited to in-frame clones, with some not included. This sample has 30,000 to 40,000 clones, with about 96% found just once. Input material: blood. These receptors were obtained from a girl aged 2-10 years with cystic fibrosis.

The rearrangement links TRBV5-6 to TRBJ1-2; TRBD1 aligns across 8 bases. The length of the CDR3 is 14 residues. Germline V CDR1 and CDR2: SGHDT, YYEEEE. Losses at the gene ends were 0 bases for V and 6 bases for J; bases not matched to a gene: 4. The CDR3 DNA sequence: TGTGCCAGCAGCTTGGAACGGACAGGGAATGGCTACACCTTC. Its translation: CASSLERTGNGYTF.

This clone is a singleton in its sample. The chain employs TRBV19 and TRBJ2-5; D not resolved. The CDR3 is 14 amino acids. CDR1 and CDR2 (germline): LNHDA, SQIVND (reference sequence). Trimming removed 3 bases from V and 5 bases from J, with 13 bases in between. The DNA of the CDR3 is TGTGCCAGTAGTATCGGGCCTACCCGGGAGACCCAGTACTTC. Protein: CASSIGPTRETQYF.

CDR3: CASSLAWGDQPQHF. DNA for the CDR3: TGTGCCAGCAGCTTGGCGTGGGGGGATCAGCCCCAGCATTTT. This chain connects TRBV5-5 to TRBJ1-5, with D possibly being TRBD1 (5 bases). CDR1 and CDR2 from the germline V gene are SGHKS and YYEKEE (reference sequence). V lost 0 bases to trimming and J lost 5 bases, with 9 bases between them. The CDR3 is 14 residues long. Based on the CDR3 plus reference TRBV5-5 and TRBJ1-5, the full variable domain is DAGVTQSPTHLIKTRGQQVTLRCSPISGHKSVSWYQQVLGQGPQFIFQYYEKEERGRGNFPDRFSARQFPNYSSELNVNALLLGDSALYLCASSLAWGDQPQHFGDGTRLSIL.

As DNA, the CDR3 is TGTGCCATCAGTGAGTCAACGGGGGTTCAGCCCCAGCATTTT. Amino acid sequence: CAISESTGVQPQHF. The J gene is TRBJ1-5, the V gene TRBV10-3, with a possible D match to TRBD1 (5 bases). CDR1 and CDR2 (germline): ENHRY, SYGVKD. The CDR3 has 14 amino acids. Trimming shortened V by 0 bases and J by 6 bases, and 9 bases separated the two germline ends.

The V gene is TRBV9, the J gene TRBJ1-3; maybe TRBD1 (5 bases). CDR1 is SGDLS, CDR2 YYNGEE, per germline. Trimming left V 3 bases short and J 0 bases short, with 7 bases between. The CDR3 is made up of 14 amino acids. The CDR3 spells CASSAGGSGNTIYF. In DNA form, the CDR3 reads TGTGCCAGCAGCGCCGGGGGCTCTGGAAACACCATATATTTT.

The chain carries TRBV6-1 and TRBJ2-7; weak D call: TRBD2 (5 bases). The CDR3 loop spans 12 amino acids. V shed 10 bases and J shed 7 bases, with 17 bases lying between them. The germline V gene has CDR1 MNHNS and CDR2 SASEGT. CDR3 sequence: CANGEFLKEQYF. CDR3 in DNA: TGTGCCAACGGGGAATTCTTAAAGGAGCAGTACTTC.

CDR3 nucleotides: TGCGCCAGCAGCTTGGGTGACAGGGGGCCGATCGGGTATGGCTACACCTTC. It codes for CASSLGDRGPIGYGYTF. The rearrangement uses TRBV5-1 and TRBJ1-2, with 10 bases matching TRBD1. Trimming removed 0 bases from V and 5 bases from J; junction bases left unmatched: 10. Germline-derived CDR1 and CDR2 are SGHRS and YFSETQ. The CDR3 loop spans 17 amino acids.

The chain is built from TRBV28 and TRBJ1-1; D may be TRBD1 (5 bases). Germline assignment: CDR1 MDHEN and CDR2 SYDVKM. The CDR3 sequence is 13 residues long. V lost 5 bases to trimming and J lost 4 bases, with 11 bases between them. This CDR3 reads CASSLQVGTEAFF. DNA of the CDR3: TGTGCCAGCAGTCTACAGGTGGGCACTGAAGCTTTCTTT.

V is TRBV5-6 and J is TRBJ1-1, with D tentatively TRBD1 (6 bases). Trimming pared 4 bases from V and 1 base from J, leaving 17 bases between. From germline, CDR1 is SGHDT and CDR2 YYEEEE. The CDR3 has 16 amino acids. CDR3 sequence (DNA): TGTGCCAGCAGCGCCCTACCGGGACAAAAGAACACTGAAGCTTTCTTT. Protein sequence: CASSALPGQKNTEAFF.

The chain uses TRBV19 and TRBJ1-5; 8 bases are shared with TRBD1. CDR3 length equals 16 residues. Germline assignment: CDR1 LNHDA and CDR2 SQIVND (reference sequence). J was trimmed by 0 bases and V by 7 bases; bases with no gene match: 8. The CDR3 DNA reads as TGTGCCAGTACCTCGGGGACAGGATATAGCAATCAGCCCCAGCATTTT. Translation gives CASTSGTGYSNQPQHF.

The rearrangement links TRBV5-4 to TRBJ1-2, with 11 positions matching TRBD1. The V gene's germline CDR1 is SGHNT and CDR2 YYREEE (reference sequence). J gave up 7 bases and V 0 bases, and 8 bases lay outside the gene matches. The length of the CDR3 is 16 residues. CDR3 in DNA: TGTGCCAGCAGCTTGGACCATCGGACAGGGGGCTCTGGCTACACCTTC. Translation gives CASSLDHRTGGSGYTF.

This clone was observed a single time. In DNA, the CDR3 is TGCGCCAGCAGCCGGACGGATAGAAACACCATATATTTT. Protein product: CASSRTDRNTIYF. The J gene is TRBJ1-3, the V gene TRBV5-1, with unresolved D. The ends were cut back, 4 bases at V and 5 bases at J, with 10 bases in the middle. The CDR3 extends over 13 amino acids. Germline V lookup: CDR1 SGHRS, CDR2 YFSETQ.

V is TRBV2 and J is TRBJ2-1; a weak D match, TRBD1 (5 bases). With 8 bases removed from V and 8 bases from J, the gap between germline ends came to 19 bases. CDR1 and CDR2 from the germline V gene are SNHLY and FYNNEI. CDR3 size: 14 residues. CDR3 bases: TGTGCCAGCTGCAGGGCCCTCTCCGCCGATGAGCAGTTCTTC. The encoded protein is CASCRALSADEQFF.

The V gene is TRBV6-1, the J gene TRBJ1-4; 9 bases align to TRBD1. There are 15 residues in the CDR3. V gave up 5 bases and J gave up 7 bases; unmatched junction bases: 8. The germline V gene has CDR1 MNHNS and CDR2 SASEGT. For the CDR3, the DNA is TGTGCCAGCAGTAACCCCGGGACAGGGTTTGAAAAACTGTTTTTT. As protein: CASSNPGTGFEKLFF.

The genes are TRBV7-2 and TRBJ1-1; no definite D call. The ends were cut back, 7 bases at V and 5 bases at J, with 11 bases in the middle. The germline CDR1 and CDR2 sequences are SGHTA and FQGNSA. CDR3 size: 12 residues. CDR3: CASTVGRTEAFF. In nucleotides, the CDR3 is TGTGCCAGCACCGTAGGGCGGACTGAAGCTTTCTTT.

J is TRBJ1-2 and V is TRBV18; 8 bases are a match to TRBD1. V lost 3 bases, J lost 7 bases, and 19 bases stayed unmatched. The CDR3 is 18 amino acids. Germline V gene sequence: CDR1 KGHSH, CDR2 LQKENI. CDR3 in DNA: TGTGCCAGCTCACCTAACAAGCTTCTATTAGGACAGGGACGTGGCTACACCTTC. It encodes CASSPNKLLLGQGRGYTF.

This chain uses TRBV4-2 with TRBJ1-4; D gene ambiguous. The CDR3 runs 14 residues. The V and J ends lost 4 bases and 8 bases respectively, with 14 bases between them. From germline, CDR1 is LGHNA and CDR2 YNFKEQ. CDR3 residues: CASSPTGVEEKLFF. In DNA form, the CDR3 reads TGTGCCAGCAGCCCAACCGGGGTGGAGGAAAAACTGTTTTTT.

The chain uses TRBV28 and TRBJ2-3; 8 bases line up with TRBD1. The ends lost 3 bases at V and 2 bases at J; junction bases unmatched: 10. The germline gives CDR1 MDHEN, CDR2 SYDVKM. CDR3 length: 17 residues. This CDR3 is CASSFTTGAAATDTQYF. The CDR3 DNA reads TGTGCCAGCAGTTTCACGACAGGGGCTGCGGCCACAGATACGCAGTATTTT.

The chain employs TRBV27 and TRBJ1-5; D uncertain. V gave up 6 bases and J gave up 0 bases, with 6 bases separating them. Germline-derived CDR1 and CDR2 are MNHEY and SMNVEV (reference sequence). This CDR3 contains 13 residues. CDR3 in amino acids: CASSAVSNQPQHF. DNA for the CDR3: TGTGCCAGCAGCGCCGTTAGCAATCAGCCCCAGCATTTT.

The chain is built from TRBV27 and TRBJ2-1; weak D call: TRBD2 (5 bases). Trimming left V 5 bases short and J 7 bases short, with 24 bases between. In germline, CDR1 is MNHEY, CDR2 SMNVEV (reference sequence). This CDR3 comprises 17 residues. The CDR3 here is CASSPQNVASAYNEQFF. The CDR3 DNA is TGTGCCAGCAGTCCGCAGAATGTAGCGTCAGCGTATAATGAGCAGTTCTTC.

V is TRBV6-6 and J is TRBJ1-5, with D perhaps TRBD1 (6 bases). The CDR3 totals 14 residues. The V end was cut by 4 bases, the J end by 1 base, with 8 bases between. Germline CDR1 MNHNY, CDR2 SVGAGI (reference sequence). In DNA form, the CDR3 reads TGTGCCAGCAGTTTAGACAGGAGCAATCAGCCCCAGCATTTT. Amino acid sequence: CASSLDRSNQPQHF.

The CDR3 coding sequence is TGTGCCATCAGTGATTCGACCAGCGGGTCCTACAATGAGCAGTTCTTC. This codes for CAISDSTSGSYNEQFF. This chain links TRBV10-3 with TRBJ2-1, with D possibly TRBD2 on 6 matching bases. V shed 3 bases and J shed 1 base, with 13 bases lying between them. Per germline, CDR1 ENHRY and CDR2 SYGVKD. The CDR3 has 16 amino acids.

This chain uses TRBV5-1 with TRBJ2-7; D gene uncertain. Germline V gene sequence: CDR1 SGHRS, CDR2 YFSETQ. The CDR3 is made up of 11 amino acids. The ends were cut back, 4 bases at V and 2 bases at J, with 4 bases in the middle. The CDR3, as DNA: TGCGCCAGCAGCGGGACCTACGAGCAGTACTTC. Its translation is CASSGTYEQYF.

The V gene is TRBV30, the J gene TRBJ1-1; D remains unclear. This CDR3 has 13 residues. V lost 0 bases and J lost 4, with 9 bases in between. From germline, CDR1 is GTSNPN and CDR2 SVGIG (reference sequence). DNA for the CDR3: TGTGCCTGGAGTGTGGGCTTCATCACTGAAGCTTTCTTT. Translation: CAWSVGFITEAFF. The variable domain in full, completed from reference TRBV30 and TRBJ1-1, reads SQTIHQWPATLVQPVGSPLSLECTVEGTSNPNLYWYRQAAGRGLQLLFYSVGIGQISSEVPQNLSASRPQDRQFILSSKKLLLSDSGFYLCAWSVGFITEAFFGQGTRLTVV.

The chain has TRBV2 and TRBJ2-5; a possible D gene is TRBD2 (6 bases). With 3 bases removed from V and 7 bases from J, the gap between germline ends came to 12 bases. Germline lookup yields CDR1 SNHLY and CDR2 FYNNEI. This CDR3 region has 13 residues. The DNA for the CDR3 is TGTGCCAGCAGTGAGTCAGGGCGGGGGACCCAGTACTTC. Translated, it gives CASSESGRGTQYF.

The chain joins TRBV5-4 to TRBJ2-7; D is perhaps TRBD2 (5 bases). Germline V gene sequence: CDR1 SGHNT, CDR2 YYREEE (reference sequence). This CDR3 contains 11 residues. The V and J ends lost 3 bases and 5 bases respectively, with 6 bases between them. The DNA for the CDR3 is TGTGCCAGCAGCTCCGGGAACGAGCAGTACTTC. Translating gives CASSSGNEQYF.

The CDR3 sequence is CASSLTTSGRAREQFF. The CDR3 DNA reads as TGTGCCAGCAGCTTGACCACTAGCGGGAGGGCGCGTGAGCAGTTCTTC. The chain recombines TRBV5-4 with TRBJ2-1; the match to TRBD2 covers 13 bases. V shed 1 base, J shed 9 bases, and the junction held 7 bases outside the gene matches. CDR3 length: 16 residues. The germline CDR1 and CDR2 sequences are SGHNT and YYREEE (reference sequence).